The 16 T cell receptor beta chains listed next were all sequenced from one sample in a study of T cell changes during pregnancy in multiple sclerosis. This table comes from immunoSEQ multiplex PCR, and its TCRdb copy is limited to in-frame clones, with some not included. The repertoire includes approximately 70,000 clones, more than 90% of them detected once, and approximately 1.2% sits in the top ten. The sample was peripheral blood, taken in the third trimester of pregnancy. All receptors derive from a female donor with multiple sclerosis, enrolled in a pregnancy study.

This chain connects TRBV5-1 to TRBJ2-1; maybe TRBD2 (5 bases). CDR3 length: 14 amino acids. Germline V gene data show CDR1 as SGHRS and CDR2 as YFSETQ. Trimming left V 4 bases short and J 6 bases short, with 14 bases between. The CDR3 loop reads CASSPGTTSNEQFF. The CDR3 DNA reads TGCGCCAGCAGCCCCGGCACCACTAGCAATGAGCAGTTCTTC.

The rearrangement uses TRBV11-2 and TRBJ2-1, with D possibly being TRBD2 (5 bases). The V end was cut by 2 bases, the J end by 3 bases, with 14 bases between. The CDR3 is 16 residues long. CDR1 and CDR2 (germline): SGHAT, FQNNGV. The CDR3 loop reads CASSLSPTRDYNEQFF. The CDR3, as DNA: TGTGCCAGCAGCTTAAGCCCCACCCGGGACTACAATGAGCAGTTCTTC.

This chain connects TRBV4-3 to TRBJ1-2; D uncertain. The V gene's germline CDR1 is LGHNA and CDR2 YSLEER. V was shortened by 4 bases and J by 6 bases, with 12 bases between the two germline ends. The CDR3 spans 13 residues. The CDR3 spells CASSPHLGDGYTF. The CDR3 region has the DNA TGCGCCAGCAGCCCGCACCTGGGCGATGGCTACACCTTC.

V is TRBV5-4 and J is TRBJ1-2; D is unresolved. Germline CDR1 and CDR2: SGHNT and YYREEE (reference sequence). The V end lost 4 bases, the J end lost 0 bases, and 4 bases lay between the germline ends. CDR3 length: 12 amino acids. The CDR3 DNA sequence: TGTGCCAGCAGCCCAACTAACTATGGCTACACCTTC. It codes for CASSPTNYGYTF.

The V call is TRBV30, the J call TRBJ1-2, with 7 positions matching TRBD1. Germline loops: CDR1 GTSNPN, CDR2 SVGIG (reference sequence). The CDR3 has 14 residues. V was pared by 3 bases and J by 4 bases, with 8 bases of the junction left unmatched. The CDR3 sequence: CAWSPGQKSYGYTF. CDR3 bases: TGTGCCTGGAGCCCGGGACAGAAAAGCTATGGCTACACCTTC.

A word on this clone: The same CDR3 also results from other DNA sequences found in this sample. The V gene is TRBV5-1, the J gene TRBJ1-5; no reliable D call. Trimming took 0 bases from V and 0 from J, leaving 7 bases between them. CDR3 length equals 15 residues. Germline V gene data show CDR1 as SGHRS and CDR2 as YFSETQ. CDR3 protein: CASSLDGYSNQPQHF. CDR3 bases: TGCGCCAGCAGCTTGGACGGGTATAGCAATCAGCCCCAGCATTTT.

Here the CDR3 DNA reads TGCGCCAGCACTAGCCCGCTAGCGGGAGACTACGAGCAGTACTTC. It translates to CASTSPLAGDYEQYF. This sequence joins TRBV10-2 and TRBJ2-7, with 10 bases fitting TRBD2. Germline V gene lookup returns CDR1 WSHSY and CDR2 SAAADI. The CDR3 is 15 amino acids. The junction had 9 bases not matched to a gene; V was cut back by 7 bases and J by 3 bases.

This chain joins TRBV5-4 and TRBJ1-3, with no clear D. The CDR3 contains 13 residues. With 1 base removed from V and 6 bases from J, the gap between germline ends came to 8 bases. The germline V gene encodes CDR1 SGHNT and CDR2 YYREEE (reference sequence). The CDR3 nucleotides are TGTGCCAGCAGCTTGTACAGAGCAAACACCATATATTTT. Translated, it gives CASSLYRANTIYF. Complete variable domain (other parts from reference TRBV5-4 and TRBJ1-3): ETGVTQSPTHLIKTRGQQVTLRCSSQSGHNTVSWYQQALGQGPQFIFQYYREEENGRGNFPPRFSGLQFPNYSSELNVNALELDDSALYLCASSLYRANTIYFGEGSWLTVV.

This chain connects TRBV18 to TRBJ2-4, with D possibly being TRBD2 (6 bases). CDR1 is KGHSH, CDR2 LQKENI, per germline. The CDR3 contains 14 residues. V dropped 2 bases and J dropped 8 bases, with 13 bases sitting between them. The CDR3 nucleotides read TGTGCCAGCTCACCAAGAGTACCGGGAGACATTCAGTACTTC. Translation gives CASSPRVPGDIQYF. Full variable domain (rest looked up from reference TRBV18 and TRBJ2-4): NAGVMQNPRHLVRRRGQEARLRCSPMKGHSHVYWYRQLPEEGLKFMVYLQKENIIDESGMPKERFSAEFPKEGPSILRIQQVVRGDSAAYFCASSPRVPGDIQYFGAGTRLSVL.

The CDR3 bases are TGTGCCTGGAGTTTGCCGGGGGGCAATGAGCAGTTCTTC. It translates to CAWSLPGGNEQFF. The chain uses TRBV30 and TRBJ2-1, with 7 bases aligning to TRBD2. Germline CDR1 reads GTSNPN; CDR2 reads SVGIG (reference sequence). CDR3 length equals 13 residues. Germline trimming cut 2 bases from V and 6 bases from J; bases unmatched to any gene: 4.

The chain uses TRBV28 and TRBJ2-1; TRBD2 matches 8 bases. The CDR3 consists of 16 residues. V lost 3 bases to trimming and J lost 2 bases; unmatched junction nucleotides: 6. Germline-derived CDR1 and CDR2 are MDHEN and SYDVKM. CDR3 loop: CASSLVVAGTYNEQFF. DNA for the CDR3: TGTGCCAGCAGTTTGGTGGTAGCGGGGACCTACAATGAGCAGTTCTTC.

This chain connects TRBV30 to TRBJ2-1, with D perhaps TRBD1 (5 bases). The CDR3 consists of 14 residues. With 4 bases removed from V and 5 bases from J, the gap between germline ends came to 15 bases. The germline CDR1 and CDR2 sequences are GTSNPN and SVGIG (reference sequence). The CDR3 nucleotides are TGTGCCTGGACATTGGGGCAGTTCGACAATGAGCAGTTCTTC. It is translated as CAWTLGQFDNEQFF.

V usage is TRBV29-1 and J usage is TRBJ2-3; possibly TRBD2 for D (6 bases). Germline values: CDR1 SQVTM, CDR2 ANQGSEA. Trimming left V 7 bases short and J 8 bases short, with 16 bases between. CDR3 size: 12 residues. The CDR3 sequence: CSGGVPVGTQYF. In DNA, the CDR3 is TGCAGCGGCGGGGTCCCGGTGGGTACGCAGTATTTT.

The chain employs TRBV7-9 and TRBJ2-3, with D perhaps matching TRBD1 (5 bases). The CDR3 sequence is 12 residues long. V was clipped by 6 bases and J by 5 bases, with 9 bases between them. CDR1 SEHNR and CDR2 FQNEAQ come from the germline V gene (reference sequence). This CDR3 reads CASRGAGDTQYF. The CDR3 bases are TGTGCCAGCAGAGGGGCTGGAGATACGCAGTATTTT. Using reference TRBV7-9 and TRBJ2-3 for the parts outside the CDR3, the full variable domain is DTGVSQNPRHKITKRGQNVTFRCDPISEHNRLYWYRQTLGQGPEFLTYFQNEAQLEKSRLLSDRFSAERPKGSFSTLEIQRTEQGDSAMYLCASRGAGDTQYFGPGTRLTVL.

V usage is TRBV28 and J usage is TRBJ2-5; perhaps TRBD2 as D (6 bases). The CDR3 length is 13 residues. V lost 5 bases and J lost 2, with 9 bases in between. Germline V lookup: CDR1 MDHEN, CDR2 SYDVKM. Here the CDR3 reads CASSGEEQETQYF. The CDR3 region has the DNA TGTGCCAGCAGTGGGGAGGAGCAAGAGACCCAGTACTTC.

CDR3 sequence reads: CASSQSQTTVTYNEQFF. In DNA, the CDR3 is TGCGCCAGCAGCCAAAGTCAGACTACCGTTACCTACAATGAGCAGTTCTTC. This chain uses TRBV4-1 with TRBJ2-1, with D maybe TRBD2 (5 bases). Per the germline V gene, CDR1 is MGHRA and CDR2 is YSYEKL. V shed 2 bases and J shed 2 bases, with 16 bases lying between them. The CDR3 runs to 17 residues.